This paragraph covers one T cell receptor (beta chain) sequence. Its cognate antigen is unknown. The protocol was immunoSEQ multiplex PCR, while the TCRdb copy is restricted to in-frame clones and leaves out a portion. The table has over 85,000 clones, 70% to 90% seen once. The CDR3 contains 12 residues. Deletions cut 6 bases from V and 12 bases from J, with 16 bases between. Germline values: CDR1 SNHLY, CDR2 FYNNEI. These data originate in a study of radiation and T cells in renal cell carcinoma. Regarding the study as a whole: From baseline, blood top tumor clonotypes peaked at 2 weeks post-radiation. No pretreatment tumor biopsies were available for baseline clonotypes.

The time point was: blood 4 weeks post-SBRT, at nephrectomy. Treatment reported: 15 Gy SBRT to primary tumor, nephrectomy 4 weeks later. The chain couples TRBV2 to TRBJ2-3; perhaps TRBD1 as D (5 bases). This clonotype originated in a man aged 45-65 years with renal cell carcinoma. This sample comprised blood, obtained from a patient whose treatment included radiotherapy and nephrectomy. In DNA, the CDR3 is TGTGCCAGCAGGGAATATCAGGGTTTCCAGTATTTT. It specifies CASREYQGFQYF.